This TCR beta chain originates from a study of blood T cell repertoires in COVID-19. This CDR3 is built from 16 residues. V lost 0 bases and J lost 7; bases outside the gene matches: 7. Germline assignment: CDR1 MGHRA and CDR2 YSYEKL. Some clones are missing from TCRdb's copy, which holds only in-frame ones; the method was immunoSEQ multiplex PCR. The sample gives roughly 180,000 clones, approximately 86% of which show up once; roughly 8.2% is in the top ten. This clone was recorded only once. The sample comprised peripheral blood. This sequence was found in a man aged 55 to 70 with acute or convalescent COVID-19. J is TRBJ2-3 and V is TRBV4-1; TRBD2 matches at 10 bases. DNA for the CDR3: TGCGCCAGCAGCCAAGATCCTAGCGGGAGAGCCCATACGCAGTATTTT. Amino acid sequence: CASSQDPSGRAHTQYF.